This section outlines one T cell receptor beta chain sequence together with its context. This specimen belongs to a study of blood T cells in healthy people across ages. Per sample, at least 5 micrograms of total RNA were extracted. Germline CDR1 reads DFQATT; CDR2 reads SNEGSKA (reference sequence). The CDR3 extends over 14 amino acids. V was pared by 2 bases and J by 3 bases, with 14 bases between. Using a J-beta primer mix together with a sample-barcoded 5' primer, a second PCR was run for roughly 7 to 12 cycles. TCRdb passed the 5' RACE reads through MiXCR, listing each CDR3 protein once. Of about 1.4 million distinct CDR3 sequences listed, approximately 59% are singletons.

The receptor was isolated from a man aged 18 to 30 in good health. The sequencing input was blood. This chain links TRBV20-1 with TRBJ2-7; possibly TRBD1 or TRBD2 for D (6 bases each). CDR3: CSARPRGLYYEQYF. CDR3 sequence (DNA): TGCAGTGCTAGACCCCGGGGGCTGTACTACGAGCAGTACTTC.